These 8 T cell receptor beta chains were sequenced from one sample in a study of vaccination effects on CD4 cells after COVID-19. Generated by immunoSEQ multiplex PCR, the TCRdb table keeps only in-frame clones and is missing some. The sample shows 20,000 to 30,000 clones, around 63% of them seen only once. For these TCRs, the target antigens are not known. ViraFEST used viral peptide pools to expand antigen-specific CD4+ T cells before sequencing. Once cultured for around 11 days, the cells underwent separation to obtain CD4+ T cells. All participants had two doses of either the BNT162b2 or mRNA-1273 vaccine. The sample was CD4+ T cells from PBMCs cultured with SARS-CoV-2 spike peptides, taken after COVID-19 vaccination. These receptor sequences come from a human donor who received a COVID-19 vaccine.

The genes are TRBV5-1 and TRBJ1-6, with a possible D match to TRBD1 (6 bases). The CDR3 loop spans 19 amino acids. CDR1 SGHRS and CDR2 YFSETQ come from the germline V gene. V was trimmed by 0 bases and J by 1 base, leaving 17 bases between them. The CDR3 DNA sequence: TGCGCCAGCAGCTTGGCAAGCCAGGGGTTATCGTCCTATAATTCACCCCTCCACTTT. The encoded protein is CASSLASQGLSSYNSPLHF.

This clone has only a few counts. The chain recombines TRBV28 with TRBJ1-3; D remains ambiguous. The length of the CDR3 is 15 residues. CDR1 and CDR2 from the germline V gene are MDHEN and SYDVKM. V lost 4 bases and J 3 bases, leaving 13 bases between the germline ends. The CDR3 here is CASSSMLGGGNTIYF. DNA for the CDR3: TGTGCCAGCAGTTCCATGCTCGGCGGTGGAAACACCATATATTTT.

This sequence joins TRBV5-8 and TRBJ2-2; D ambiguous. Germline CDR1 reads SGHTS; CDR2 reads YDEGEE. The CDR3 is 13 residues long. Trimming cost V 3 bases and J 3 bases, with 6 bases left between them. CDR3 protein: CASSSSYTGELFF. CDR3 nucleotides: TGTGCCAGCAGCTCGTCCTACACCGGGGAGCTGTTTTTT.

The chain links TRBV6-4 to TRBJ1-2; D not certain. Germline CDR1 and CDR2: MRHNA and SNTAGT. The CDR3 sequence is 13 residues long. The germline V and J ends were trimmed by 4 bases and 2 bases, with 8 bases remaining between them. This chain's CDR3 is CASSAGRNYGYTF. As DNA, the CDR3 is TGTGCCAGCAGTGCCGGACGGAACTATGGCTACACCTTC.

There are a few counts of this clone. The chain is built from TRBV19 and TRBJ1-3; the D gene is possibly TRBD1 (5 bases). Per germline, CDR1 LNHDA and CDR2 SQIVND (reference sequence). Trimming removed 10 bases from V and 3 bases from J, with 22 bases in between. This CDR3 has 16 amino acids. DNA of the CDR3: TGTGCCACGCGCCCTGGGACGGAGCGTTTTGGAAACACCATATATTTT. It specifies CATRPGTERFGNTIYF.

This clone was counted only a few times. The genes are TRBV28 and TRBJ1-4, with 7 bases aligning to TRBD1. J gave up 3 bases and V 2 bases, and 6 bases lay outside the gene matches. This CDR3 is 16 amino acids long. Germline assignment: CDR1 MDHEN and CDR2 SYDVKM. CDR3 nucleotides: TGTGCCAGCAGTTTACAAACAGGGGCGGCTAATGAAAAACTGTTTTTT. Its protein product is CASSLQTGAANEKLFF.

This sequence joins TRBV18 and TRBJ1-1, with 8 bases fitting TRBD1. There are 12 residues in the CDR3. Germline V gene data show CDR1 as KGHSH and CDR2 as LQKENI. After removal of 8 bases from V and 5 bases from J, the junction contained 4 bases not matched to a gene. The CDR3 DNA reads as TGTGCCAGCACGACAGGGGTTACTGAAGCTTTCTTT. Translation: CASTTGVTEAFF.

This clone turned up a few times. The chain has TRBV12-2 and TRBJ1-1. TRBV12-2 is listed as a pseudogene. The CDR3 extends over 18 amino acids. The CDR3 protein is CASRLAFVRGVWNTEAFF. DNA of the CDR3: TGTGCAAGTCGCTTAGCTTTCGTGAGGGGGGTCTGGAACACTGAAGCTTTCTTT.